The clone carrying this TCR beta chain showed up just once. What it binds is not known. Alongside a J-beta primer mix, a sample-barcoded 5' primer served in a second PCR lasting roughly 6 to 12 cycles. Researchers report that a template-switch adaptor with 12 random nucleotides tagged each cDNA molecule. One entry per CDR3 protein, called by TCRdb with MiXCR from the 5' RACE reads. The sample has 1.5 million to 2 million distinct CDR3 sequences; roughly 52% are singletons. Each sample gave at least 7 million isolated PBMCs. A minimum of 6 micrograms of total RNA was extracted per sample. The data were obtained in a study of blood T cells in healthy people across ages. Whole-study findings and limits: Fewer expanded clones and more diversity marked long-lived versus aged donors.

CDR1 and CDR2 from the germline V gene are SGHTA and FQGTGA. Trimming took off 2 bases at V and 2 bases at J, with 15 bases between the two ends. This CDR3 has 16 amino acids. This chain connects TRBV7-3 to TRBJ2-5; TRBD2 is a possible D gene (5 bases). This sequence originates from a woman aged 40 to 50 in good health. The sequenced sample consisted of blood. The CDR3 spells CASSLYGRVSQETQYF. The DNA of the CDR3 is TGTGCCAGCAGCTTATACGGGCGGGTTTCTCAAGAGACCCAGTACTTC.